The clone carrying this T cell receptor (beta chain) is a singleton in its sample. The data stem from a study of T cell responses to AZD1222 COVID-19 vaccine. Method: immunoSEQ multiplex PCR; TCRdb's copy keeps in-frame clones and lacks some. This table holds around 100,000 clones, roughly 90% found once. The length of the CDR3 is 15 residues. Germline CDR1 SGHAT, CDR2 FQNNGV. The J segment lost 9 bases and the V segment lost 7 bases, leaving 10 bases of the junction unmatched. This sequence was found in an adult in good health. The material was peripheral blood, obtained on day 0 of AZD1222 vaccination. This chain connects TRBV11-2 to TRBJ2-1; 12 bases fit TRBD2. The chain's CDR3 is CASTRASGRASEQFF. CDR3 nucleotides: TGTGCCAGCACCAGGGCTAGCGGGAGGGCTAGTGAGCAGTTCTTC.